This passage covers 6 T cell receptor beta chains from one sample sequenced in a study of tumor-infiltrating lymphocytes in primary liver carcinoma. A primer in the constant region served to generate TCR beta cDNA from approximately 500 ng of total RNA. Libraries covering TCR beta were generated through three nested multiplex PCR rounds (using a slightly modified ARM-PCR). TRBV1-TRBV30 forward primers paired with a C-beta reverse primer were used in the first two PCR rounds, which ran about 11 cycles each. TCRdb called the multiplex PCR reads again in MiXCR, with one record for every CDR3 protein. Of nearly 200,000 distinct CDR3 sequences listed, 65% are singletons. Blood RNA was derived from unsorted whole blood, and germline DNA was extracted too. The sequencing input was peripheral blood. These receptors all come from a woman aged 55-70 years with primary liver carcinoma and hepatitis B virus infection.

This chain links TRBV6-1 with TRBJ2-1, with D uncertain. CDR3 size: 17 residues. Trimming cost V 6 bases and J 4 bases, with 22 bases left between them. Germline lookup yields CDR1 MNHNS and CDR2 SASEGT. The CDR3 coding sequence is TGTGCCAGCAGACCCATCCCTAGTGGAGTCGGGTACAATGAGCAGTTCTTC. Translating it yields CASRPIPSGVGYNEQFF.

Only one count was recorded for this clonotype. An end of the junction does not agree with germline; a read error may underlie this. V and J are TRBV12-3 or TRBV12-4 and TRBJ2-1; 9 bases fit TRBD1. This CDR3 is 13 amino acids long. This CDR3 reads CASTTDRGNQQFF. The CDR3 DNA sequence: TGTGCCAGTACCACGGACAGGGGCAATCAGCAGTTCTTC.

Turning to this clonotype: One end of the junction varies from germline; a read error may be responsible. DNA for the CDR3: TGTGCCAGCGGTAGCCCAGTTGCGGGAGGGCGAGCAGATACACAGTATTTT. Its translation: CASGSPVAGGRADTQYF. The gene calls are TRBV12-3 or TRBV12-4 and TRBJ2-3; 9 bases are a match to TRBD2. CDR3 length: 17 residues.

This clonotype has at least ten counts. This chain uses TRBV29-1 with TRBJ1-4; no firm D call. V shed 1 base and J shed 10 bases, with 13 bases lying between them. Germline CDR1 reads SQVTM; CDR2 reads ANQGSEA. The CDR3 spans 13 residues. The CDR3 nucleotides are TGCAGCGTTGAAGGCCAACACGTAGGAAAACTGTTTTTT. As protein: CSVEGQHVGKLFF. Filled out from reference TRBV29-1 and TRBJ1-4, the complete variable domain reads SAVISQKPSRDICQRGTSLTIQCQVDSQVTMMFWYRQQPGQSLTLIATANQGSEATYESGFVIDKFPISRPNLTFSTLTVSNMSPEDSSIYLCSVEGQHVGKLFFGSGTQLSVL.

About this clonotype itself: This may be a read error: a much more frequent sequence differs by one nucleotide. The V gene is TRBV6-5, the J gene TRBJ2-2; no definite D call. V shed 2 bases and J shed 0 bases, with 10 bases lying between them. This CDR3 comprises 16 residues. Per the germline V gene, CDR1 is MNHEY and CDR2 is SVGAGI. The CDR3 sequence: CASSYLGAANTGELFF. The CDR3 DNA sequence: TGTGCCAGCAGTTACCTGGGCGCCGCGAACACCGGGGAGCTGTTTTTT.

With respect to this clonotype: Germline and junction disagree at one end, which may indicate a read error. The V and J genes are TRBV4-1 and TRBJ2-1, with 8 bases fitting TRBD1. Germline CDR1 and CDR2: MGHRA and YSYEKL. This CDR3 has 14 amino acids. CDR3 bases: TGCGCCAACAGCCCACGGACAGGGTGGAATGAGCAGTTCTTC. Amino acid sequence: CANSPRTGWNEQFF.